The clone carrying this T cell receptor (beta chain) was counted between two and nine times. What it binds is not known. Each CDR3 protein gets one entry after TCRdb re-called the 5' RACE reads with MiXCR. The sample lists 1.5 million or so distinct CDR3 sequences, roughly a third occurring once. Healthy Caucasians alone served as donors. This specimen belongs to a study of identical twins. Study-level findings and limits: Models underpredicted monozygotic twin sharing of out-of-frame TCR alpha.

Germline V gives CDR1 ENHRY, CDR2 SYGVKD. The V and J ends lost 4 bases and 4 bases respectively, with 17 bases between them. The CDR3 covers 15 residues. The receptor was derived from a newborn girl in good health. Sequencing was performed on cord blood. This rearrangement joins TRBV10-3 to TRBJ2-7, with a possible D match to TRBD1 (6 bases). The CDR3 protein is CAISGVRDKGYEQYF. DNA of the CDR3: TGTGCCATCAGTGGGGTTAGGGACAAAGGGTACGAGCAGTACTTC.